The 21 T cell receptor beta chains given below trace back to one sample, sequenced in a study of T-cell reconstitution after alpha-beta-depleted transplantation in children. Preparation of the TCRbeta library used unique molecular identifiers. Each CDR3 protein is one row after TCRdb ran MiXCR on the PCR reads. Found here are about 300,000 distinct CDR3 sequences, 6.5% to 9% of them singletons; the top ten hold 9.1%. Study-wide findings and caveats: Fresh T-cell production supplied most of the T-cell counts and diversity seen one year after transplant.

These receptors have no identified antigens. Sequenced here: peripheral blood, sampled 360 days after TCRalphabeta/CD19-depleted stem cell transplant. These receptors all come from a female patient aged 2-15 years who had a stem cell transplant for Fanconi anemia, so the T cells may come from the graft donor.

This clonotype came up many times. The CDR3 DNA follows: TGTGCCAGCAGCTCACTCGGACAGGGGGCGTCAAAGACCCAGTACTTC. As protein: CASSSLGQGASKTQYF. The chain is built from TRBV7-9 and TRBJ2-5; 11 bases fit TRBD1. Per germline, CDR1 SEHNR and CDR2 FQNEAQ (reference sequence). The CDR3 has 16 residues. V lost 4 bases and J lost 6; bases outside the gene matches: 10. The whole variable domain, remainder taken from reference TRBV7-9 and TRBJ2-5, is DTGVSQNPRHKITKRGQNVTFRCDPISEHNRLYWYRQTLGQGPEFLTYFQNEAQLEKSRLLSDRFSAERPKGSFSTLEIQRTEQGDSAMYLCASSSLGQGASKTQYFGPGTRLLVL.

Ten or more counts support this clonotype. This chain links TRBV28 with TRBJ2-4, with D possibly being TRBD1 (8 bases). V lost 7 bases and J lost 9, with 25 bases in between. Germline V lookup: CDR1 MDHEN, CDR2 SYDVKM. The CDR3 is 16 amino acids. The CDR3 nucleotides are TGTGCCAGCACCCATCTAGGACAGGGAGGGAGGAGCATTCAGTACTTC. Residues: CASTHLGQGGRSIQYF. Full variable domain (rest looked up from reference TRBV28 and TRBJ2-4): DVKVTQSSRYLVKRTGEKVFLECVQDMDHENMFWYRQDPGLGLRLIYFSYDVKMKEKGDIPEGYSVSREKKERFSLILESASTNQTSMYLCASTHLGQGGRSIQYFGAGTRLSVL.

This clonotype was detected ten times or more. This sequence joins TRBV6-5 and TRBJ1-5, with TRBD1 matching over 9 bases. The J segment lost 2 bases and the V segment lost 6 bases, leaving 11 bases of the junction unmatched. In germline, CDR1 is MNHEY, CDR2 SVGAGI. The CDR3 contains 17 residues. This CDR3 reads CASSRGTGRIGNQPQHF. The DNA of the CDR3 is TGTGCCAGCAGCCGAGGGACAGGGAGGATTGGCAATCAGCCCCAGCATTTT.

Only a few counts were recorded for this clonotype. For the CDR3, the DNA is TGTGCCAGCAGCCCCTTGGGGGTCATGAACACTGAAGCTTTCTTT. Its protein product is CASSPLGVMNTEAFF. This sequence joins TRBV6-2 or TRBV6-3 and TRBJ1-1; TRBD1 might be the D (5 bases). The V gene lost 6 bases and the J gene lost 0 bases, with 14 bases spanning the gap. The CDR3 has 15 amino acids. Germline assignment: CDR1 MNHEY and CDR2 SVGEGT.

The chain employs TRBV6-4 and TRBJ1-3, with D possibly TRBD1 on 5 matching bases. V dropped 8 bases and J dropped 0 bases, with 35 bases sitting between them. Germline assignment: CDR1 MRHNA and CDR2 SNTAGT. The CDR3 sequence is 22 residues long. The CDR3 DNA is TGTGCCAGCCATTTGGGGCCTCGGCAAGGGCCGAATTTAAAGAGCTCTGGAAACACCATATATTTT. Translated, it gives CASHLGPRQGPNLKSSGNTIYF.

This clonotype was recorded many times. CDR3: CASSLVGHTQYF. CDR3 nucleotides: TGTGCCAGCAGTTTAGTGGGCCATACGCAGTATTTT. The chain recombines TRBV12-3 or TRBV12-4 with TRBJ2-3, with D uncertain. This CDR3 has 12 residues. V lost 1 base and J lost 7, with 6 bases in between.

As concerns this clonotype: With a much larger clone just one base away, this may be a read error. Because the CDR3 is missing its conserved closing phenylalanine or tryptophan, this is likely a read error. The gene calls are TRBV29-1 and TRBJ1-1, with no clear D. Germline CDR1 SQVTM, CDR2 ANQGSEA. The CDR3 has 11 residues. Trimming left V 5 bases short and J 4 bases short, with 8 bases between. The CDR3 loop is CSVSRGTEAFL. The CDR3 bases are TGCAGCGTTTCGCGGGGCACTGAAGCTTTCCTT.

There are many counts of this clonotype. The chain joins TRBV5-1 to TRBJ2-3; 7 bases are a match to TRBD1. The germline gives CDR1 SGHRS, CDR2 YFSETQ. The CDR3 contains 15 residues. The junction had 5 bases not matched to a gene; V was cut back by 4 bases and J by 0 bases. The CDR3 DNA reads as TGCGCCAGCAGCAAGGACAGGCGGAGCACAGATACGCAGTATTTT. Translating gives CASSKDRRSTDTQYF.

The chain employs TRBV5-1 and TRBJ2-1, with TRBD2 identical over 13 bases. This CDR3 contains 15 residues. Germline V gene sequence: CDR1 SGHRS, CDR2 YFSETQ. The V and J ends lost 4 bases and 12 bases, in that order; junction bases with no gene match: 10. The CDR3 sequence: CASSIGTSGTSRQFF. Here the CDR3 DNA reads TGCGCCAGCAGCATAGGGACTAGCGGGACGTCCAGGCAGTTCTTC.

As concerns this clonotype: A read error may explain this, as a much larger clone is one base away. Lacking the conserved final phenylalanine or tryptophan, this CDR3 likely reflects a read error. The chain's CDR3 is CASLTTTANTGELFY. The CDR3 DNA follows: TGTGCCAGCCTCACCACGACAGCGAACACCGGGGAGCTGTTTTAT. The genes are TRBV11-2 and TRBJ2-2; maybe TRBD1 (5 bases). The CDR3 spans 15 residues. Looked up from germline, CDR1 is SGHAT and CDR2 is FQNNGV. The V end lost 8 bases, the J end lost 0 bases, and 13 bases lay between the germline ends.

J is TRBJ1-6 and V is TRBV18; the match to TRBD1 covers 7 bases. The CDR3 consists of 16 residues. The V gene end was trimmed by 4 bases and the J gene end by 6 bases; junction bases not matched to a gene: 9. Germline values: CDR1 KGHSH, CDR2 LQKENI. CDR3 coding DNA: TGTGCCAGCTCACTTCAAGGACAGGCCGGTAATTCACCCCTCCACTTT. Encoded protein: CASSLQGQAGNSPLHF.

Ten or more counts support this clonotype. The rearrangement uses TRBV3-1 and TRBJ2-3; 8 nucleotides align to TRBD2. Unmatched junction bases numbered 3, after V lost 4 bases and J lost 0 bases. Germline V CDR1 and CDR2: LGHDT, YNNKEL (reference sequence). The CDR3 is 15 residues long. DNA for the CDR3: TGTGCCAGCAGCCCCGGGGGGGGGAGCACAGATACGCAGTATTTT. It yields the protein CASSPGGGSTDTQYF.

This clonotype has more than one count but fewer than ten. The J gene is TRBJ1-3, the V gene TRBV5-1; D unresolved. CDR1 SGHRS and CDR2 YFSETQ come from the germline V gene. This CDR3 comprises 15 residues. V lost 4 bases and J lost 1, with 12 bases in between. CDR3 coding DNA: TGCGCCAGCAGCACAGTCTCGGGGTCTGGAAACACCATATATTTT. It specifies CASSTVSGSGNTIYF.

The V call is TRBV10-3, the J call TRBJ1-4, with D unclear. CDR1 ENHRY and CDR2 SYGVKD come from the germline V gene. Trimming pared 7 bases from V and 8 bases from J, leaving 14 bases between. The CDR3 runs to 13 residues. CDR3: CAIKDQRREKLFF. The DNA for the CDR3 is TGTGCCATCAAAGACCAGCGGAGGGAAAAACTGTTTTTT.

This clonotype has just a few counts. V and J are TRBV6-1 and TRBJ2-1, with TRBD1 matching over 7 bases. The V and J ends lost 4 bases and 3 bases, in that order; junction bases with no gene match: 12. CDR1 is MNHNS, CDR2 SASEGT, per germline. The CDR3 spans 17 residues. The CDR3 here is CASSVPSTGERYNEQFF. The CDR3 region has the DNA TGTGCCAGCAGTGTCCCCTCAACAGGGGAGCGCTACAATGAGCAGTTCTTC.

This clonotype occurred many times. CDR3 amino acids: CASSLLSPVRSYNEQFF. CDR3 bases: TGTGCCAGCAGTTTATTGAGTCCGGTACGCTCCTACAATGAGCAGTTCTTC. This chain uses TRBV28 with TRBJ2-1; the D is unclear. Trimming cost V 1 base and J 0 bases, with 13 bases left between them. The CDR3 is 17 residues long. CDR1 and CDR2 from the germline V gene are MDHEN and SYDVKM.

This clonotype was seen ten or more times. V and J are TRBV20-1 and TRBJ1-2; 7 bases are a match to TRBD1. The germline gives CDR1 DFQATT, CDR2 SNEGSKA (reference sequence). The J segment lost 7 bases and the V segment lost 1 base, leaving 12 bases of the junction unmatched. CDR3 length: 15 amino acids. CDR3: CSARVTPTGYLGYTF. As DNA, the CDR3 is TGCAGTGCTAGAGTTACCCCGACAGGGTATCTTGGCTACACCTTC.

This clonotype has more than one count but fewer than ten. The chain couples TRBV21-1 to TRBJ2-5; TRBD2 reflects the table's D call only, with no check against the DNA. TRBV21-1 is a pseudogene segment. The length of the CDR3 is 14 residues. The CDR3 protein is CASSKRRGRLTQYF. The CDR3 nucleotides are TGTGCCAGCAGCAAACGACGAGGGAGGTTGACCCAGTACTTC.

The chain links TRBV11-2 to TRBJ2-7; D not resolved. V was trimmed by 2 bases and J by 0 bases, leaving 8 bases between them. CDR1 is SGHAT, CDR2 FQNNGV, per germline. This CDR3 contains 14 residues. The CDR3 sequence is CASSLLLSSYEQYF. CDR3 nucleotide sequence: TGTGCCAGCAGCTTACTCCTATCCTCCTACGAGCAGTACTTC.

A few counts support this clonotype. The V and J genes are TRBV18 and TRBJ2-2; D is tentatively TRBD1 or TRBD2 (5 bases each). Germline CDR1 KGHSH, CDR2 LQKENI. This CDR3 has 12 amino acids. V lost 8 bases to trimming and J lost 10 bases, with 14 bases between them. The CDR3 nucleotides read TGTGCCAGCGGAGGCGGACAAGAGGAGCTGTTTTTT. Protein sequence: CASGGGQEELFF. The complete variable domain, with remaining parts taken from reference TRBV18 and TRBJ2-2, reads NAGVMQNPRHLVRRRGQEARLRCSPMKGHSHVYWYRQLPEEGLKFMVYLQKENIIDESGMPKERFSAEFPKEGPSILRIQQVVRGDSAAYFCASGGGQEELFFGEGSRLTVL.

This chain links TRBV14 with TRBJ1-2; D remains unclear. Deletions cut 4 bases from V and 3 bases from J, with 15 bases between. Germline CDR1 SGHDN, CDR2 FVKESK. The CDR3 sequence is 15 residues long. CDR3 protein: CASSPPGTTYYGYTF. As DNA, the CDR3 is TGTGCCAGCAGCCCCCCGGGAACAACGTACTATGGCTACACCTTC.